The T cell receptor (beta chain) described here comes from a study of cytomegalovirus exposure and HLA in healthy donors. Study findings and constraints: Another analysis was done later, and it associated around 16,000 TCR beta sequences with HLA alleles at 0.05 false discovery rate.

With 60 Vbeta and 13 Jbeta primers, the PCR was carried out. Sequencing was performed with immunoSEQ multiplex PCR; in TCRdb, only in-frame clones are kept and a portion is missing. The repertoire includes fewer than 130,000 clones, more than 60% of them detected once, and over 4% sits in the top ten. CDR1 KGHSH and CDR2 LQKENI come from the germline V gene. The CDR3 covers 14 residues. With 8 bases clipped from V and 2 bases from J, the junction kept 4 bases outside the gene matches. For this clone: The antigen remains undetermined.

Material for sequencing was PBMCs. The chain joins TRBV18 to TRBJ2-2; 8 nucleotides align to TRBD2. The sequence came from a female donor in good health and CMV-seropositive. CDR3 sequence (DNA): TGTGCCAGCGTTACTAGCGGCAACACCGGGGAGCTGTTTTTT. It is translated as CASVTSGNTGELFF.